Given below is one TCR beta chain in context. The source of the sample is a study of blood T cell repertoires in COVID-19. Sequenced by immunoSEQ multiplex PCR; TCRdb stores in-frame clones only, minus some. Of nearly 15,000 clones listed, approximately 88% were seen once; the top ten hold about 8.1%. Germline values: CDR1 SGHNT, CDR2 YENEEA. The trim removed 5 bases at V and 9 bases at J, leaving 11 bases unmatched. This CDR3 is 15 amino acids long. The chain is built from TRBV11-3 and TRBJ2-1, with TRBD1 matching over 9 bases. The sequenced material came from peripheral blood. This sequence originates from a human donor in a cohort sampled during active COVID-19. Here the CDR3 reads CASSRAGTGWGEQFF. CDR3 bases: TGTGCCAGCAGCCGAGCCGGGACAGGGTGGGGTGAGCAGTTCTTC.